This TCR beta chain is drawn from a study of shared clonotypes between healthy human individuals (dated by TCRdb to 2018 to 2020). Background on the whole study: The cohort comprised two women and a few men aged 18 to 49 years. For each donor, CD4 naive and CD4 memory were each given three plates, CD8 naive was given two plates, and CD8 memory was given one plate. To estimate repertoire size and how much clonotypes are shared between individuals, the study performed deep sequencing of blood TCR repertoires from roughly five healthy adults. Different laboratories and diverse techniques were used to prepare libraries and sequence TCR repertoires, to increase sequencing depth and limit assay-specific biases. Per donor, leukapheresis produced somewhere between about 0.8 and 9 billion PBMCs. What the work shows at the level of the full study, not this receptor alone: Sampling was restricted to blood, and TCR repertoires in tissues likely differ from the TCR repertoires found in blood. Incomplete sequencing was indicated by rarefaction of sorted-subset datasets, despite the large sequencing depth. Naive subsets generally had larger estimated clonotype richness than memory subsets. Because the study included a small number of donors, the genetic and exposure-history diversity represented was limited. Pairwise subsampling led to the expectation that sequencing depth would affect the degree of clonotype sharing among donors. Sharing across several donors was observed for around 4.8% of naive CD4, about 3.2% of naive CD8, 2% to 2.5% of memory CD4, and about 0.4% of memory CD8 clonotypes. Compared with non-shared clonotypes, clonotypes shared by all four sorted-subset donors had higher generation probabilities.

V is shortened by 4 bases, J by 1 base, and the region joining them spans 10 bases. CDR1 and CDR2 were assigned from the germline V gene as LGHNA and YNFKEQ. The CDR3 spans 14 residues, from the cysteine through the phenylalanine. The sequence is cut down to CDR3 DNA, 42 bases in frame from base 1. This clone was observed a few times. Its antigen is still unknown. No clone much larger than this one lies a single base away; base qualities are absent. Donors were healthy HIV-negative adults with no recently reported acute infections or vaccinations. All donors were Caucasian adults living in Nashville, Tennessee, USA. CD4+ T cells were enriched through magnetic negative selection, after which naive cells were positively selected on CD45RA and the remaining negative fraction served as the memory subset. Blood was collected by leukapheresis, and PBMCs were isolated by Ficoll-Histopaque density gradient centrifugation and then cryopreserved in liquid nitrogen vapor phase. Purity and quantity of every magnetically sorted T cell population were checked by analytical flow cytometry. Genomic DNA was isolated from every sorted fraction and measured by UV absorbance on a Nanodrop 2000c.

Using the deep immunoSEQ assay, multiplex PCR amplified TCR CDR3 regions from genomic DNA. Genomic DNA extracted from each cell subset was distributed evenly over all wells of several immunoSEQ 96-well plates, and each plate served as one replicate. For sorted subsets, about 200 ng genomic DNA, equal to some 28,000 T cell genomes, was loaded into each replicate PCR. Purified libraries were measured with a Qubit 3.0 fluorometer, size-checked on a Bioanalyzer 2100, and measured again with the KAPA Library Quantification kit. Every immunoSEQ 96-well plate was sequenced on a dedicated single-read 150-cycle Illumina NextSeq 550 flow cell. In the source study's methods: Because the immunoSEQ output included only junctional sequences and no quality scores, the filtering could not be the same as the filtering used for full-length reads. To assign V/J genes and CDR3, sequences were annotated against IMGT germline references using PyIR, a Python wrapper for IgBLAST v1.9. Reads with weak V/J assignments (E-value above 1e-6), missing CDR3, stop codons, out-of-frame junctions, or ambiguous translated residues were removed. A V3J clonotype was defined by an identical inferred V gene, J gene, and CDR3 amino acid sequence. Percentage overlap between repertoires was computed as shared unique clonotypes divided by the size of the smaller repertoire. Richness of each repertoire was evaluated using RTK rarefaction, the Chao1 estimator, and Recon v2.1 estimates of unobserved clonotypes. For all TCRbeta clonotypes obtained by the gDNA method from four donors, generation probabilities were computed with OLGA. TCRdb holds this immuneACCESS table with in-frame rearrangements only. Some clones are missing; in checked studies, unresolved V genes explain under half, and the rest has no known cause. That table is the source of V, J and clone size, and D and trimming were worked out from the DNA. This sample has fewer than 2.5 million clones in its table, and roughly 93% of those were observed once. Around 0.4% of the sample comes from the top ten.

The receptor chain draws on TRBV4-2 and TRBJ1-1; no D gene is confidently identified. The receptor's source is a man between 18 and 35 years old in good health. Some clones in this sample may be carry-over from other donors' samples. Material for sequencing was naive CD4+ T cells from PBMCs. In the paper's terms, the cell subset or site label means: CD45RA+ positively selected. The bases are TGTGCCAGCAGCCTCCAAGCCGCGAACACTGAAGCTTTCTTT. Translated, this is CASSLQAANTEAFF.